This TCR beta chain derives from a study of cytomegalovirus exposure and HLA in healthy donors. Regarding the study as a whole: Compared with the roughly 700-donor mean, an Asian-associated ancestry cluster reportedly had fewer N-insertions, according to a later analysis.

PCR used 60 Vbeta primers and 13 Jbeta primers. Profiling relied on immunoSEQ multiplex PCR, and the TCRdb table lists in-frame clones only, not all of them. The sample shows approximately 74,000 clones, about 79% of them seen only once. Unrecorded immune exposure was likely among donors, who were nominally healthy when sampled. Note on this clone: Antigen unknown.

This CDR3 spans 14 amino acids. The V gene end was trimmed by 8 bases and the J gene end by 6 bases; junction bases not matched to a gene: 11. Germline V gene lookup returns CDR1 MNHNS and CDR2 SASEGT. Sample: PBMCs. The source is a man between 60 and 75 years old in good health and CMV-seropositive. The chain recombines TRBV6-1 with TRBJ2-3, with TRBD1 matching 7 bases. The CDR3 is CASRRDSLSDTQYF. The DNA for the CDR3 is TGTGCCAGCCGACGGGACAGCCTATCCGATACGCAGTATTTT.